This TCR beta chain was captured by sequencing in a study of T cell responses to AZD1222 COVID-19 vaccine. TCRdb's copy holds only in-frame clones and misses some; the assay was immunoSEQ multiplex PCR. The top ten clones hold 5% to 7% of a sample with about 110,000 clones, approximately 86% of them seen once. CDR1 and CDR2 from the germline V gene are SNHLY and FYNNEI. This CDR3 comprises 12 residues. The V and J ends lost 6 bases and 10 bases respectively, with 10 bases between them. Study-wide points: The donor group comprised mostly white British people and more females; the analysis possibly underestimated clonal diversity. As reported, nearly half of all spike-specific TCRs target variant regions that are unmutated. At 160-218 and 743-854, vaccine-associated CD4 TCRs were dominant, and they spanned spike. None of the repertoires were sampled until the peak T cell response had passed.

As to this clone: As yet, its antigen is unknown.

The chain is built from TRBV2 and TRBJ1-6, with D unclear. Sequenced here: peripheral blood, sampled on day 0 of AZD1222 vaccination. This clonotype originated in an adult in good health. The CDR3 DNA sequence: TGTGCCAGCAGGGAGGGAACCTCACCCCTCCACTTT. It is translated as CASREGTSPLHF.